The following is a T cell receptor (beta chain) sequence with its context. No antigen is known for it. PCR amplification relied on 60 Vbeta primers (plus 13 Jbeta primers). Sequenced by immunoSEQ multiplex PCR; TCRdb stores in-frame clones only, minus some. The table shows around 200,000 clones, with 79% occurring only once. This sample is drawn from a study of cytomegalovirus exposure and HLA in healthy donors. General study points: A later analysis linked a missense variant in DCLRE1C to the trimming of TCR beta V and J genes.

CDR1 and CDR2 from the germline V gene are LGHNT and FRNRAP. J lost 2 bases, V lost 1 base, and 4 bases had no gene match. There are 16 residues in the CDR3. The TCR was taken from a young woman in good health and CMV-seropositive. The chain employs TRBV12-5 and TRBJ2-3, with 9 nucleotides matching TRBD2. The sequenced material came from PBMCs. CDR3 residues: CASGLGLAGTTDTQYF. CDR3 sequence (DNA): TGTGCTAGTGGTTTGGGGCTAGCGGGGACCACAGATACGCAGTATTTT.